The next 18 T cell receptor beta chains were all read from a single sample in a study of blood T cell repertoires in COVID-19. Profiled with immunoSEQ multiplex PCR; TCRdb holds only in-frame clones, not every one. Of 60,000 to 75,000 clones listed, 79% are singletons. The material sequenced was peripheral blood. These receptors were obtained from a man aged 55-75 years with active or convalescent COVID-19.

This clone was recorded a few times. The CDR3 nucleotides read TGCGCCAGCAAAATACAGGGGGCCACTGAAGCTTTCTTT. Its protein product is CASKIQGATEAFF. The V gene is TRBV10-1, the J gene TRBJ1-1; 9 bases are shared with TRBD1. Germline V lookup: CDR1 WNHNN, CDR2 SYGVQD (reference sequence). This CDR3 contains 13 residues. The junction had 4 bases not matched to a gene; V was cut back by 7 bases and J by 4 bases.

This clone was observed at least ten times. This chain connects TRBV9 to TRBJ1-2, with D perhaps TRBD1 (5 bases). The CDR3 length is 19 residues. Trimming cost V 4 bases and J 1 base, with 26 bases left between them. Germline V gene lookup returns CDR1 SGDLS and CDR2 YYNGEE. The CDR3 nucleotides are TGTGCCAGCAGCCCCGAGGGGTCACCCGGGCCGGGGGGTAACTATGGCTACACCTTC. Its protein product is CASSPEGSPGPGGNYGYTF.

This rearrangement joins TRBV9 to TRBJ2-5; D is perhaps TRBD1 (5 bases). The CDR3 is made up of 15 amino acids. Germline CDR1 SGDLS, CDR2 YYNGEE. V was trimmed by 3 bases and J by 1 base, leaving 13 bases between them. The CDR3 coding sequence is TGTGCCAGCAGCGGTTCAGGGCGACCCCAAGAGACCCAGTACTTC. Translating gives CASSGSGRPQETQYF.

V is TRBV19 and J is TRBJ2-5; 14 positions agree with TRBD2. This CDR3 has 15 amino acids. CDR1 and CDR2 (germline): LNHDA, SQIVND (reference sequence). V was clipped by 6 bases and J by 5 bases; unmatched bases: 5. In DNA, the CDR3 is TGTGCCAGTAGCCCGGGACTAGCGGGGGATGAGACCCAGTACTTC. The encoded protein is CASSPGLAGDETQYF.

V is TRBV11-2 and J is TRBJ2-3; perhaps TRBD2 as D (7 bases). CDR3 length: 13 residues. The germline gives CDR1 SGHAT, CDR2 FQNNGV. Trimming removed 5 bases from V and 4 bases from J, with 10 bases in between. The DNA for the CDR3 is TGTGCCAGCAGCCAGGGGAGGGCAGATACGCAGTATTTT. The encoded protein is CASSQGRADTQYF.

The genes are TRBV28 and TRBJ2-3, with 12 bases that match TRBD1. The germline CDR1 and CDR2 sequences are MDHEN and SYDVKM. This CDR3 contains 15 residues. V was clipped by 5 bases and J by 6 bases; unmatched bases: 6. CDR3 nucleotide sequence: TGTGCCAGCAGTGGGGGGACAGGGGGCGTCGATACGCAGTATTTT. It encodes CASSGGTGGVDTQYF.

This clone showed up just a few times. The J gene is TRBJ1-2, the V gene TRBV28, with 7 nucleotides matching TRBD1. The CDR3 consists of 17 residues. Germline loops: CDR1 MDHEN, CDR2 SYDVKM. J gave up 0 bases and V 6 bases, and 13 bases lay outside the gene matches. The CDR3: CASRTTRTGLPNYGYTF. The CDR3 region has the DNA TGTGCCAGCAGAACAACCCGGACAGGTCTACCTAACTATGGCTACACCTTC.

V is TRBV28 and J is TRBJ2-7; 7 bases line up with TRBD1. Germline V CDR1 and CDR2: MDHEN, SYDVKM. V was clipped by 7 bases and J by 8 bases; unmatched bases: 14. This CDR3 spans 14 amino acids. The CDR3 DNA reads as TGTGCCAGCACCTGGGACAGAGGGGCGGTGCAGCAGTACTTC. As protein: CASTWDRGAVQQYF.

The gene calls are TRBV5-4 and TRBJ2-1; TRBD2 is a possible D gene (7 bases). Germline lookup yields CDR1 SGHNT and CDR2 YYREEE (reference sequence). This CDR3 spans 15 amino acids. The germline V and J ends were trimmed by 3 bases and 0 bases, with 10 bases remaining between them. CDR3 amino acids: CASSSRGGSYNEQFF. The CDR3 coding sequence is TGTGCCAGCAGCTCGAGGGGGGGCTCCTACAATGAGCAGTTCTTC.

The rearrangement joins TRBV6-1 to TRBJ1-2; perhaps TRBD1 as D (6 bases). With 0 bases removed from V and 8 bases from J, the gap between germline ends came to 13 bases. This CDR3 contains 14 residues. CDR1 MNHNS and CDR2 SASEGT come from the germline V gene. In nucleotides, the CDR3 is TGTGCCAGCAGTGAAGCGGGGGACCAGGGGGGCTACACCTTC. It translates to CASSEAGDQGGYTF.

This clone was seen a few times. The chain has TRBV5-1 and TRBJ2-1; 7 positions match TRBD2. The CDR3 has 16 residues. CDR1 is SGHRS, CDR2 YFSETQ, per germline. J gave up 4 bases and V 0 bases, and 7 bases lay outside the gene matches. For the CDR3, the DNA is TGCGCCAGCAGCTTGGAGGGCGGCGGGGGTTACAATGAGCAGTTCTTC. Its protein product is CASSLEGGGGYNEQFF. The full variable domain, with the rest looked up from reference TRBV5-1 and TRBJ2-1, is KAGVTQTPRYLIKTRGQQVTLSCSPISGHRSVSWYQQTPGQGLQFLFEYFSETQRNKGNFPGRFSGRQFSNSRSEMNVSTLELGDSALYLCASSLEGGGGYNEQFFGPGTRLTVL.

V is TRBV11-2 and J is TRBJ1-2, with D unresolved. Germline V gene sequence: CDR1 SGHAT, CDR2 FQNNGV. This CDR3 spans 13 amino acids. The germline V and J ends were trimmed by 1 base and 8 bases, with 11 bases remaining between them. The CDR3 DNA is TGTGCCAGCAGCTTAGTGCACGAGGGAGGCTACACCTTC. It is translated as CASSLVHEGGYTF.

The rearrangement joins TRBV4-2 to TRBJ1-1; 8 nucleotides agree with TRBD1. Germline assignment: CDR1 LGHNA and CDR2 YNFKEQ. With 3 bases clipped from V and 6 bases from J, the junction kept 9 bases outside the gene matches. The CDR3 runs to 15 residues. The CDR3 sequence: CASSQGQASMAEAFF. In nucleotides, the CDR3 is TGTGCCAGCAGCCAGGGACAGGCCTCGATGGCTGAAGCTTTCTTT.

J is TRBJ2-1 and V is TRBV7-8; TRBD1 agrees at 9 bases. CDR1 is SGHVS, CDR2 FQNEAQ, per germline. The CDR3 loop spans 17 amino acids. J gave up 8 bases and V 1 base, and 12 bases lay outside the gene matches. This CDR3 is CASSLEFLGQGLYEQFF. The CDR3 DNA sequence: TGTGCCAGCAGCTTAGAATTCTTGGGACAGGGATTGTATGAGCAGTTCTTC.

The chain joins TRBV5-1 to TRBJ2-3; 9 bases fit TRBD2. Germline CDR1 reads SGHRS; CDR2 reads YFSETQ. The CDR3 totals 16 residues. Trimming at V came to 4 bases and at J to 0 bases, leaving 6 bases not matched to a gene. The CDR3 protein is CASSPGLASSTDTQYF. Written as DNA, the CDR3 is TGCGCCAGCAGCCCGGGACTAGCATCTAGCACAGATACGCAGTATTTT.

This clone has only a few counts. The DNA of the CDR3 is TGTGCCAGCAGTGAGCGGTCTGGGTTAGGTCACTATGGCTACACCTTC. Translating gives CASSERSGLGHYGYTF. V and J are TRBV6-1 and TRBJ1-2, with unresolved D. Trimming took 3 bases from V and 3 from J, leaving 17 bases between them. The CDR3 spans 16 residues. Looked up from germline, CDR1 is MNHNS and CDR2 is SASEGT.

This chain joins TRBV6-4 and TRBJ2-1; 13 nucleotides line up with TRBD2. The CDR3 has 18 residues. Germline-derived CDR1 and CDR2 are MRHNA and SNTAGT. The trim removed 3 bases at V and 5 bases at J, leaving 10 bases unmatched. The CDR3 loop reads CASSDLPRLAGGHNEQFF. In DNA, the CDR3 is TGTGCCAGCAGTGATCTCCCCAGACTAGCGGGGGGACACAATGAGCAGTTCTTC.

This clone was recorded once. This chain uses TRBV5-6 with TRBJ2-5, with 9 bases aligning to TRBD2. Trimming removed 6 bases from V and 2 bases from J; junction bases left unmatched: 11. Germline V gene sequence: CDR1 SGHDT, CDR2 YYEEEE. CDR3 length: 16 amino acids. The CDR3 loop reads CASTDGPAGGQETQYF. CDR3 DNA sequence: TGTGCCAGCACCGATGGACCAGCGGGGGGTCAAGAGACCCAGTACTTC.